Sequencing of this T cell receptor (beta chain) was carried out in a study of cytomegalovirus exposure and HLA in healthy donors (dated by TCRdb to 2017 to 2019). Looking at the study overall: An earlier analysis of 587 of the donors reported 276 Gb of sequence data and around 120 million unique TCR beta sequences obtained from about 180 million T cells. About 320 gigabases of sequencing data and around 87 million unique TCR sequences were included in an early release covering about 700 HLA-typed donors. The genetic ancestry cluster associated with self-reported Caucasian donors included around 76% of the 398 genotyped donors. The study aimed to test whether cataloging public T cell receptors could reveal signatures of past pathogen exposure. Using immunosequencing, the study profiled T cell repertoires from roughly 650 subjects and related those repertoires to cytomegalovirus serostatus. In addition to the first cohort of 666 subjects, a separate validation cohort of about 120 different subjects was used. To predict cytomegalovirus infection status, the study brought together high-throughput TCR immunosequencing, statistical association of individual TCRs with disease status, and machine learning. In a later analysis, previously published TCR beta repertoires from some 640 donors were re-analyzed and high-resolution HLA genotyping was added so that TCR occurrence patterns could be studied. The later analysis used no new phenotypic data to find candidate immune exposures, relying instead on TCR beta sequences and their occurrence across donors. An earlier analysis of some 600 of the donors applied high-throughput TCR beta sequencing to assess whether each TCR beta V gene segment acted as functional or pseudogenic. Donor age, sex, ethnicity and CMV serostatus were compiled together with the repertoire data. Genome-wide SNP genotypes for about three fifths of the 666 donors were used in a later genetic analysis, which treated that subset as a discovery cohort. All discovery cohort repertoires had been generated on a single sequencing platform. Both class I and class II loci were covered by HLA typing, at four-digit resolution. The number of donors typed differed by locus, with about 629-630 for A, B, C, DRB1 and DQB1, 522 for DQA1, 600 to 610 for DPA1, and over 400 for DPB1. Because of strong linkage in the cohort, four to six DR-DQ haplotypes were treated as single units for association and clustering. Across 398 genotyped donors of the cohort, an average of 235,054 unique TCR beta nucleotide sequences per donor were sequenced, and approximately 17% of those sequences were non-productive.

Concerning this clone: Its antigen remains unidentified. There are no base qualities to consult, and no much larger clone falls within one base.

CDR1 and CDR2, per the germline V gene, are SGHRS and YFSETQ. The CDR3 spans 17 residues, from the cysteine through the phenylalanine. CDR3 DNA is the only sequence kept; it has 51 bases, read in frame from the first base. A distance of 22 bases separates the germline ends of V and J, which lose 3 bases and 4 bases respectively. In total, fewer than 750 healthy bone marrow donors made up the cohort. All cohort members were sampled while nominally healthy, although unrecorded immune exposures were likely present. The donor was CMV seronegative and belonged to the group of 320 or so seronegative cohort members. A peripheral blood sample was collected from each donor, and TCR beta sequencing was performed on peripheral blood mononuclear cells. The Qiagen DNeasy Blood Extraction Kit was used to extract genomic DNA from the blood cell samples. Library preparation employed the immunoSEQ multiplex PCR assay. For the multiplex PCR, a mixture combining 60 forward primers for TCR Vbeta segments and 13 reverse primers for TCR Jbeta segments was used. Amplification of the CDR3 region of rearranged TCR beta genes was performed with a multiplex PCR assay on genomic DNA. On the Illumina HiSeq System, the amplified TCR beta libraries were sequenced as 87-base-pair reads. The study's processing was this. In a later analysis, tens of millions of unique TCR beta chains were counted across the approximately 620 repertoires, and approximately 11 million of these chains were shared by at least two donors. A nearest-neighbor algorithm error-corrected the raw reads and collapsed the reads into unique sequences, merging closely related sequences to remove PCR and sequencing errors. CDR3 sequences were aligned to IMGT reference sequences to assign V, D and J gene segments. For a sequence to be retained, a match of at least six nucleotides to both a V gene segment and a J gene segment was required. A rearrangement counted as productive if the CDR3 had no stop codons and remained in frame with V and J, and every other rearrangement counted as non-productive. Following IMGT convention, CDR3 was defined as the stretch from the second conserved V-encoded cysteine up to the conserved J-encoded phenylalanine. In an earlier analysis of more than 550 of the donors, sequences lacking an unambiguous match to a single V gene segment were excluded. An earlier analysis of a few hundred of the donors called V segments functional above 56.7% productive rearrangements and segregating when the between-donor standard deviation exceeded 5%. A statistical classification framework was built to diagnose cytomegalovirus status from the catalog of TCR beta chain sequences. In a later analysis, V and J genes were assigned by comparing TCR nucleotide sequences against IMGT/GENE-DB human TR gene sequences. In a later analysis, CDR3 sequences and most-parsimonious VDJ recombination scenarios were assigned using the TCRdist pipeline. In a later analysis, every TCR beta chain was defined by the combination of its CDR3 amino acid sequence and its V-gene family, and reads without a unique V-gene family were dropped. To address suspected cross-contamination and a sequencing artifact, a later analysis removed 592 highly shared, low-generation-probability nucleotide sequences. In a later analysis, a clonal expansion index was calculated for each public chain from normalized within-repertoire ranks of inferred template counts. In a later analysis, generation probabilities were computed using a VDJ recombination model fitted to out-of-frame rearrangements, and the results were checked against IGoR. Hypergeometric tests were used in a later analysis to score TCR-TCR, TCR-HLA and TCR-CMV co-occurrence, with a repertoire-size bias correction applied to the TCR pairs. To estimate false discovery rates, a later analysis permuted the HLA or CMV assignments 20 times. In a later analysis, co-occurring TCRs were grouped using DBSCAN, and TCRdist sequence similarity was added for clustering within HLA-allele-positive subsets. For co-occurrence clustering, repertoires with fewer than 30,000 or more than 120,000 public chains were excluded, along with a handful of repertoires with anomalous nucleotide sharing. TCRdb stores this immuneACCESS table with in-frame sequences only. Part of the clones is absent; in the studies checked, under half of the shortfall reflects unresolved V genes, and no reason is known for the rest. V, J and clone size derive from that table, while D and trimming were established from the DNA sequence. The sample table contains some 150,000 clones; only one count was recorded for about 80% of them. The ten largest clones capture around 1.7% of the sample.

Summary of the overall study and its limitations: In the study, 150 to 200 TCR beta chains were listed as associated with cytomegalovirus. A further reported finding was that TCR beta sequences accurately predicted the HLA-A and HLA-B alleles for most subjects in the first cohort. The classifier was reported to diagnose cytomegalovirus status with high specificity and sensitivity in both the original cohort and the validation cohort. At a false discovery rate of 0.05, a later analysis linked roughly 17,000 TCR beta sequences to specific HLA alleles. An earlier analysis of roughly 570 of the donors showed that most TCR beta V segments appeared in productive rearrangements either about 87% or about 30% of the time, which broadly matched IMGT annotations. In a later analysis, the rate of TCR association differed among HLA loci, with DRB1 alleles having the most associated TCRs and HLA-C alleles having the fewest. Most CMV-associated TCR beta chains appeared to be HLA-restricted in a later analysis, and the HLA associations seemed to be driven largely by CMV exposure. Linkage disequilibrium might explain the correlated functional status among segregating V segments, but an unknown experimental factor could not be excluded. The 87-base-pair reads could not distinguish some IMGT-functional V segments, including TRBV6-2 and TRBV6-3, so those segments were excluded. Only TCR beta chains were sequenced in this cohort, and the absence of alpha or paired-chain data limited detectable features. Most TCR sequences were observed very rarely across donors, whereas some public TCRs were present in many individuals. According to a later genetic analysis, donors in an Asian-associated ancestry cluster had fewer N-insertions in productive TCRs than the roughly 700-donor mean. In vitro tests confirmed that three of the cytomegalovirus-associated TCR beta chains recognize cytomegalovirus antigens. A later analysis reported that several top co-occurrence clusters appeared linked to parvovirus B19, influenza, CMV and Epstein-Barr virus. An association between a missense DCLRE1C variant and V-gene and J-gene trimming of TCR beta chains was found in a later genetic analysis and replicated in an independent cohort. Presence/absence analyses assumed roughly uniform sequencing depth across donors, an assumption that may not hold. The authors suggested that the approach could potentially be generalized to other disease states and immunological phenotypes. A later analysis found that HLA-associated TCR beta chains were more clonally expanded and had lower generation probabilities than equally common non-associated chains. Because counts were too low, seventeen rarely observed V segments, including chromosome 9 orphons, were excluded from the earlier analysis of several hundred of the donors. The only immune exposure information available for the cohort was CMV serostatus. A cluster of highly shared sequence variants was judged likely to be a technical artifact of the sequencing pipeline. Because some donors lacked HLA typing at each locus, the association tests relied only on the typed subset. When HLA alleles, especially DR and DQ, strongly co-occurred, attributing TCR associations to individual alleles was difficult.

The receptor comes from a woman aged 25 to 45 in good health and CMV-seronegative. The specimen sequenced was PBMCs. The sequence is built from TRBV5-1 and TRBJ1-2; the D gene cannot be named for sure. CDR3 reads: CASSSYGPGDAAYGYTF. The sequenced DNA is TGCGCCAGCAGCTCCTACGGTCCCGGAGATGCGGCCTATGGCTACACCTTC.